The present T cell receptor (beta chain) was sequenced within a study of CD8+ T cells in alopecia areata. Study results and caveats: In patients, TCRs were shared less clearly than in mice, and HLA may possibly be involved. Numerous clones, expanded in lesions, remained in scalp and blood during tofacitinib.

CDR3 length equals 15 residues. Trimming removed 2 bases at V and 1 base at J, with 9 bases between. Germline CDR1 reads MNHNY; CDR2 reads SVGAGI (reference sequence). In regard to this clone: The target antigen is unknown.

RNA was extracted and reverse transcribed into cDNA as the sequencing template. Repertoires were generated with immunoSEQ multiplex PCR, while TCRdb's copy carries only in-frame clones and drops some. The data contain 110,000 to 150,000 clones, about 51% of them singletons. Treatment of the sample: oral pan-JAK inhibitor, 5-10 mg twice daily. The V call is TRBV6-6, the J call TRBJ1-3; D gene uncertain. The sample here was CD8+ T cells sorted from blood, taken at week 4, from a patient treated with tofacitinib. The TCR was taken from a human donor with alopecia areata. Here the CDR3 reads CASSYTDESGNTIYF. As DNA, the CDR3 is TGTGCCAGCAGTTACACGGATGAGTCTGGAAACACCATATATTTT.